This TCR beta chain was observed in a study of post-analysis software for immune sequencing data. Study observations and caveats: Five or six TRBV segments were more frequent in patients than controls; TRBV5-6, TRBV5-1 and TRBV20-1 belonged to this group.

Trimming took off 0 bases at V and 4 bases at J, with 10 bases between the two ends. CDR3 size: 14 residues. Germline CDR1 and CDR2: SGHRS and YFSETQ. Incorporated into the TCR beta cDNA libraries were unique molecular identifiers, which served to reduce PCR and sequencing biases. Each batch of 1 to 10 million T cells produced roughly 0.5 million cDNA molecules. A single record per CDR3 protein comes from TCRdb applying MiXCR to the PCR reads. The data show hundreds of thousands of distinct CDR3 sequences, approximately 60% seen once. In this sample, this clonotype turned up once. The antigen is unknown.

The clonotype comes from a girl aged 2-15 years with multiple sclerosis. This chain uses TRBV5-1 with TRBJ2-5; a possible D gene is TRBD2 (5 bases). Sequencing used blood. The CDR3 loop reads CASSLALGPETQYF. In DNA, the CDR3 is TGCGCCAGCAGCTTGGCACTAGGGCCAGAGACCCAGTACTTC.